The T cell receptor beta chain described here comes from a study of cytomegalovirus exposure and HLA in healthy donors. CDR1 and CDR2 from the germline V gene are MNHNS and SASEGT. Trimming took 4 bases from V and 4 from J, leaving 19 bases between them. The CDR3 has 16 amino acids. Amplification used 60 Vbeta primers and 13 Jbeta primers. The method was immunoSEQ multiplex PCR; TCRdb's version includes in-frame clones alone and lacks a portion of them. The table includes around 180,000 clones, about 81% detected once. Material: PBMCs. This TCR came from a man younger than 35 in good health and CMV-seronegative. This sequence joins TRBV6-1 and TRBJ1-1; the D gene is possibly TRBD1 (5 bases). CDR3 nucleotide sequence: TGTGCCAGCAGTGTCCAGGGTAGTATTCTTGGCACTGAAGCTTTCTTT. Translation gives CASSVQGSILGTEAFF.